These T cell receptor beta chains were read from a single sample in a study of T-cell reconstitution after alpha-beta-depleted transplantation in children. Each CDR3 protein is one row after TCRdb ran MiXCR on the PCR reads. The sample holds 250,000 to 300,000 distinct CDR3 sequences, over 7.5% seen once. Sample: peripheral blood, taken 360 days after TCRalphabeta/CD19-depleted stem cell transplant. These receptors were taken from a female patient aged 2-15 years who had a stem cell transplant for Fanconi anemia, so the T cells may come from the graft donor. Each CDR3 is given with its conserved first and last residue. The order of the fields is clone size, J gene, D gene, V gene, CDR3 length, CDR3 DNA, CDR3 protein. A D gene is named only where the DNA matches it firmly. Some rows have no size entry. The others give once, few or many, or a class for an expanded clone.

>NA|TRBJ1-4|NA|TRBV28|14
TGTGCCAGCAGCATTGGTGGCCGGGGTGAAAAACTGTTTTTT
CASSIGGRGEKLFF
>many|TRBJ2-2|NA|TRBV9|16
TGTGCCAGCAGCGTAGCAGGGGGGGCCGCCACCGGGGAGCTGTTTTTT
CASSVAGGAATGELFF
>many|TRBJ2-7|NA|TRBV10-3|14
TGTGCCATCAGGGAGGGACAGTCTTGGGACGAGCAGTACTTC
CAIREGQSWDEQYF
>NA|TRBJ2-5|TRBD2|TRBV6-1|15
TGTGCCAGCAGTGTCCTAGCGGGGGGGCCGGAGACCCAGTACTTC
CASSVLAGGPETQYF
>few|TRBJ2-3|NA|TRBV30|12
TGTGCCTGGAGCCCGGGGACAGATACGCAGTATTTT
CAWSPGTDTQYF
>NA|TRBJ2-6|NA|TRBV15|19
TGTGCCACCAGCAGAGATGGCTCTGGGAGAGGCTCTGGGGCCAACGTCCTGACTTTC
CATSRDGSGRGSGANVLTF
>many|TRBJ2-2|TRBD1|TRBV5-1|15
TGCGCCAGCAGTTTAACAGGGGTGTACACCGGGGAGCTGTTTTTT
CASSLTGVYTGELFF
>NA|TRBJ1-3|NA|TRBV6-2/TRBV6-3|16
TGTGCCAGCCGTCCACGGGGGCCTCTCTCTGGAAACACCATATATTTT
CASRPRGPLSGNTIYF
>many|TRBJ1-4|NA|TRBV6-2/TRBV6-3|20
TGTGCCAGCAGCAGGTCGCGGACAGATATAGTTCAAGCAACTAATGAAAAACTGTTTTTT
CASSRSRTDIVQATNEKLFF
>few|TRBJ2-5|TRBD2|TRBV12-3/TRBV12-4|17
TGTGCCAGCAGTTTATATCCGGGACTAGCGGTAAGAGAGACCCAGTACTTC
CASSLYPGLAVRETQYF
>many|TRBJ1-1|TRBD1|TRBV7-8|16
TGTGCCAGCAGCTTATTTGCTGGGACAGTAAACACTGAAGCTTTCTTT
CASSLFAGTVNTEAFF
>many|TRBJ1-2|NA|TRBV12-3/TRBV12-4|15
TGTGCCAGCAGTTTAAACGGGCAGAAAGGGCTCGGCTACACCTTC
CASSLNGQKGLGYTF
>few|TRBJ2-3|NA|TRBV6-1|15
TGTGCCAGCAGATCCGGGACACACGACACAGATACGCAGTATTTT
CASRSGTHDTDTQYF
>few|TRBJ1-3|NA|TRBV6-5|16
TGTGCCAGCAGTTACCGGGATCCCCACTCTGGAAACACCATATATTTT
CASSYRDPHSGNTIYF
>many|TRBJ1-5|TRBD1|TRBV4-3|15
TGCGCCAGCAGCCAAGAAAGCAGGGGGTTTCAGCCCCAGCATTTT
CASSQESRGFQPQHF
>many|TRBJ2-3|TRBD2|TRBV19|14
TGTGCCAGTAGTACCCTAGCGGTTACAGATACGCAGTATTTT
CASSTLAVTDTQYF
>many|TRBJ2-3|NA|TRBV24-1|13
TGTGCCACCAGTGGGAAGGGCACAGATACGCAGTATTTT
CATSGKGTDTQYF